This paragraph covers one T cell receptor (beta chain) sequence. Its antigen is still unknown. No qualities accompany the bases; no much larger clone lies one base away. This specimen belongs to a study of T cell responses to AZD1222 COVID-19 vaccine (dated by TCRdb to the early 2020s). As for the study more broadly: A total of around 240 trial participants underwent TCR sequencing, of whom 200 to 220 received two doses of AZD1222 and 26 received two doses of the MenACWY control vaccine. Enrollment into the trials was organized by age into subgroups of 18-55, 56-69 and 70-plus years, and those subgroups contained about 160, 30 and 59 TCR-sequenced participants, respectively.

The CDR3 regions of human TCRbeta chains were analyzed by immunosequencing. In the source study's methods: TCRs in the repertoires were matched against a reference library of SARS-CoV-2-specific TCRs that had been generated with the MIRA antigen-specificity platform. Breadth meant the fraction of unique TCRs that were SARS-CoV-2-associated, whereas depth meant the fraction of total T cells that were SARS-CoV-2-associated. Using the MIRA data, each spike-specific TCR was assigned both to the spike region to which the TCR was reactive and to a CD4 or CD8 class. Log10-transformed breadth and depth values were compared by one-way ANOVA with Sidak's multiple comparisons tests. TCRdb stores this immuneACCESS table with in-frame sequences only. Part of the clones is absent; in the studies checked, under half of the shortfall reflects unresolved V genes, and no reason is known for the rest. V and J calls and clone size are copied from that table; D and trimming were computed from the DNA. A total of 150,000 to 200,000 clones appear in this sample, roughly 88% of them only once. Together, the top ten hold roughly 11% of the sample.

Broader findings and caveats from the paper: Because no day 14 peak-response samples were available, the repertoires could be characterized only after the peak T cell response. Reportedly, close to half of the unique spike-specific TCRs recognized epitopes lying outside the regions that are mutated in the B.1.351 and B.1.1.7 variants. The 56-69-year group was small, and its depth increase did not reach significance, likely because of low power. After two AZD1222 doses, both the breadth and the depth of spike-specific TCRs were significantly higher than at day 0 and than in MenACWY recipients. Participants were mostly white British, with more females than males. The authors suggested clonal diversity may have been underestimated. Conclusions about previously exposed vaccinees are limited, since just 6 or 7 AZD1222 recipients were seropositive for SARS-CoV-2 at baseline. The vaccine-associated CD4 TCRs covered the entire spike protein, and the dominant responses fell in regions 160-218 and 743-854.

The CDR3 holds 18 amino acids from the cysteine to the phenylalanine. Kept here is only the CDR3 DNA, which spans 54 bases and is read in frame from base 1. This sample's time point label indicates: about 28 days (+/-7) after the second vaccine dose. Because spike-specific TCR depth and breadth did not differ between the two schedules, AZD1222 recipients who got a second dose at roughly 4 weeks were pooled with those who got a second dose at roughly 12 weeks. The vaccinee samples were drawn from two UK trials, COV001 and COV002, one of which was a single-blind randomized controlled phase 2/3 trial testing AZD1222 (ChAdOx1 nCoV-19) in healthy adults. Trial participant PBMC samples were collected at day 0 and day 28 after the second dose for TCRbeta chain sequencing.

The receptor was derived from an adult who received the AZD1222 COVID-19 vaccine. The material sequenced was peripheral blood, taken 28 days after the second AZD1222 dose. The chain employs TRBV21-1 and TRBJ2-6; the listed D gene, TRBD1, was not tested against the DNA. TRBV21-1 counts as a pseudogene. The CDR3 is CASYNIPGWVPGANVLTF. The nucleotide sequence reads as follows: TGTGCCAGCTACAATATCCCAGGTTGGGTCCCCGGGGCCAACGTCCTGACTTTC.